This entry features one T cell receptor (beta chain) sequence. The antigen is unknown. The entry originates in a study of identical twins. Donors were all healthy Caucasians. One entry per CDR3 protein, called by TCRdb with MiXCR from the 5' RACE reads. The table lists some 440,000 distinct CDR3 sequences, approximately 25% of them singletons. This CDR3 is built from 13 residues. Trimming removed 8 bases at V and 2 bases at J, with 11 bases between. Germline CDR1 reads SNHLY; CDR2 reads FYNNEI. The study, taken as a whole, reports: Those out-of-frame alpha sequences shared by twins showed an excess of low generation probability.

The sample was also linked to a second study, of T cells expressing NK-cell markers. Per that paper: Dominant NKG2C+ clonotypes were found to form roughly 1.0-7.0% of CD8+ T cells in six donors.

This clonotype originated in a woman aged 18-35 years in good health. The sample taken for sequencing was CD4+ T cells sorted from blood. This chain uses TRBV2 with TRBJ2-3; D not certain. The CDR3 loop is CASSGSHTDTQYF. The CDR3 DNA reads TGTGCCAGCTCTGGCAGCCACACAGATACGCAGTATTTT.